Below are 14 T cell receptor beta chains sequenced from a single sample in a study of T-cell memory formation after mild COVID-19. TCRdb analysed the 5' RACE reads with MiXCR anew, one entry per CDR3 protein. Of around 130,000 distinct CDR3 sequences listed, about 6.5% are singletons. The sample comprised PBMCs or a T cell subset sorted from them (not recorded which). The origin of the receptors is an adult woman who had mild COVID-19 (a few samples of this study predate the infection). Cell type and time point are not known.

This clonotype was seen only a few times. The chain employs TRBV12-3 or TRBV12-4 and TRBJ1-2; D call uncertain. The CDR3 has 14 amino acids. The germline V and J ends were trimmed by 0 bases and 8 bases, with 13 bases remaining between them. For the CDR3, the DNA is TGTGCCAGCAGTTTAGCGCGGACTACGGCGGGCTACACCTTC. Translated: CASSLARTTAGYTF.

The CDR3 bases are TGTGCCAGTAGTCAAATGTTCAGGGGGTACGGATACGAGCAGTACTTC. Protein product: CASSQMFRGYGYEQYF. This sequence joins TRBV19 and TRBJ2-7, with 7 bases that match TRBD1. The V gene end was trimmed by 5 bases and the J gene end by 4 bases; junction bases not matched to a gene: 14. The CDR3 is made up of 16 amino acids. CDR1 and CDR2 (germline): LNHDA, SQIVND (reference sequence).

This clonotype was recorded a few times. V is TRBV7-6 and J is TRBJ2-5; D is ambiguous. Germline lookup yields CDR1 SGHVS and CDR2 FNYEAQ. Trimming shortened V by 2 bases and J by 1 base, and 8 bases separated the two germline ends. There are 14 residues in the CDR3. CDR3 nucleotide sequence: TGTGCCAGCAGCTTACCCGGTTCCCAAGAGACCCAGTACTTC. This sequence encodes CASSLPGSQETQYF.

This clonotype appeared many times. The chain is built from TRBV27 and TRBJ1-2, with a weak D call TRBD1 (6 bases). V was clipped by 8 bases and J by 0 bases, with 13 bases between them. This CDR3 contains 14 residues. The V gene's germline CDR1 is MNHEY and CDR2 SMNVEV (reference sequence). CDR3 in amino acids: CASRSTGANYGYTF. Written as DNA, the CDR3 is TGTGCCAGCCGTTCGACAGGCGCTAACTATGGCTACACCTTC.

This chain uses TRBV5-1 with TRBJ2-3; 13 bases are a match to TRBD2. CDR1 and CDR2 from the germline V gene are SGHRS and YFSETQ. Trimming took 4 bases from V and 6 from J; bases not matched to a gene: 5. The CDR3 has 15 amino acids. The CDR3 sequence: CASSPGTSGADTQYF. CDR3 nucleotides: TGCGCCAGCAGCCCAGGGACTAGCGGGGCTGATACGCAGTATTTT.

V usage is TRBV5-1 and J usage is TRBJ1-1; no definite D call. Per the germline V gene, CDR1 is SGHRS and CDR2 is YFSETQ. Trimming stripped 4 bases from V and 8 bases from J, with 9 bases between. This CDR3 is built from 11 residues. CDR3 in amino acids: CASSQDGEAFF. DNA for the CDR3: TGCGCCAGCAGCCAAGACGGAGAAGCTTTCTTT.

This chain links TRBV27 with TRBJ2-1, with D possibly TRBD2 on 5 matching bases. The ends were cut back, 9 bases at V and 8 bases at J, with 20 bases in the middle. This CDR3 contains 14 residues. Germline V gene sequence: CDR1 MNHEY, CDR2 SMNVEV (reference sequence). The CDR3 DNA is TGTGCCAGGGGTTGGCCGGGTAGCGTGGATGAGCAGTTCTTC. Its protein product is CARGWPGSVDEQFF.

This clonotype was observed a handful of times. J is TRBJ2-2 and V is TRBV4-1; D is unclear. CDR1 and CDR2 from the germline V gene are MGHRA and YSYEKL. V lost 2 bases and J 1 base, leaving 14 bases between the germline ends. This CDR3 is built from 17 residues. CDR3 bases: TGCGCCAGCAGCCAACCCCCGGCTCAAAGGAACACCGGGGAGCTGTTTTTT. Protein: CASSQPPAQRNTGELFF.

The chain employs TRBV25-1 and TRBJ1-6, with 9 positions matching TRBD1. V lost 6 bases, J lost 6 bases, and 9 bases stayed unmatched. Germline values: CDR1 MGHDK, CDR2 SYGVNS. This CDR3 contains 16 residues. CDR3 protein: CASSDSQGASNSPLHF. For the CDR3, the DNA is TGTGCCAGCAGCGACTCACAGGGGGCGAGTAATTCACCCCTCCACTTT.

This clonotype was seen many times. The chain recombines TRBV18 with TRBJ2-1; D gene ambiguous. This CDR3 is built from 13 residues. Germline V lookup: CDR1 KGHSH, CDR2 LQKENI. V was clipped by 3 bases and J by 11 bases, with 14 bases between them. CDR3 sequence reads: CASSPTLASQQFF. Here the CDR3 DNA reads TGTGCCAGCTCACCCACTTTGGCATCTCAGCAGTTCTTC.

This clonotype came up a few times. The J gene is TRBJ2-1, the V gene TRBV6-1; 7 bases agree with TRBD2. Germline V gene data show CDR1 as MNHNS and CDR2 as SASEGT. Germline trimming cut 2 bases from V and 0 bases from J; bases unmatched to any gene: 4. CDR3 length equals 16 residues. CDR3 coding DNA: TGTGCCAGCAGTGAACGGCGGGGGAGCTCCTACAATGAGCAGTTCTTC. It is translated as CASSERRGSSYNEQFF.

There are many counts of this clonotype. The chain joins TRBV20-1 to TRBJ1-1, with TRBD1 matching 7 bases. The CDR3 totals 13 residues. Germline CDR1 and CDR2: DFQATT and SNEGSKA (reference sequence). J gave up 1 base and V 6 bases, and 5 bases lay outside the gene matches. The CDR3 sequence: CSALQGGNTEAFF. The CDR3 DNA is TGCAGTGCCTTGCAGGGGGGGAACACTGAAGCTTTCTTT.

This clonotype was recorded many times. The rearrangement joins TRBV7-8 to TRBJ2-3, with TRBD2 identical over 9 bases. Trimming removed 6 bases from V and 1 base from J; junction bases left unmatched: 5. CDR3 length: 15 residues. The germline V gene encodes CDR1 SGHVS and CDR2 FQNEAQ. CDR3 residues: CASRYSGSGTDTQYF. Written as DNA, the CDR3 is TGTGCCAGCAGGTATAGCGGGAGTGGCACAGATACGCAGTATTTT.

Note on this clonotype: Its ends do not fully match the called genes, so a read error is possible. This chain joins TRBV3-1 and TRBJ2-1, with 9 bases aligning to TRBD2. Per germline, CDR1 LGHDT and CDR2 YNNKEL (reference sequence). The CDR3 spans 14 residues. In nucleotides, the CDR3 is TGTGCCAGCAGCCCGGGCGCTAGCGGGGTGAGGTGGATCTTC. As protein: CASSPGASGVRWIF.